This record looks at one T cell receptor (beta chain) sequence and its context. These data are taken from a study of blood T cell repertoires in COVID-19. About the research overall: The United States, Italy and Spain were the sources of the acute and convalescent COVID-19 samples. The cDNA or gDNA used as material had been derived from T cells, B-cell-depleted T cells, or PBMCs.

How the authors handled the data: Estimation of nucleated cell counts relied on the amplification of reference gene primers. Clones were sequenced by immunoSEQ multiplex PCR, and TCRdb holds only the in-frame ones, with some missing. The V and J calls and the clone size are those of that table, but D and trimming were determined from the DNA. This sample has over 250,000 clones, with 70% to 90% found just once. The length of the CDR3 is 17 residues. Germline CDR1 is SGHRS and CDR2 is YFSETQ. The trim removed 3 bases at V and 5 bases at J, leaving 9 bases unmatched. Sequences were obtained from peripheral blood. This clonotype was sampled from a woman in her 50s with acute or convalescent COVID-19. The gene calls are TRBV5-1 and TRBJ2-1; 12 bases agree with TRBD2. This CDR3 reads CASSWGLAGGPDNEQFF. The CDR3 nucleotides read TGCGCCAGCAGCTGGGGGCTAGCGGGAGGGCCGGACAATGAGCAGTTCTTC.